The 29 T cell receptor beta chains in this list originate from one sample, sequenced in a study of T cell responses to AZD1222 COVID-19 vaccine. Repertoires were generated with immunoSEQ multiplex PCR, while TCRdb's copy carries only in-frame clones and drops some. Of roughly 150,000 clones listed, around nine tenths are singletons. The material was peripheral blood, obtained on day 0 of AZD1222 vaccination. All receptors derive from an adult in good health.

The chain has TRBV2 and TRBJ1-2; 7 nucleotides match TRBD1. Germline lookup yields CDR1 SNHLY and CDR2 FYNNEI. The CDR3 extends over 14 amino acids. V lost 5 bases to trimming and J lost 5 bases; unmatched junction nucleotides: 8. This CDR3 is CASSTDRTGYGYTF. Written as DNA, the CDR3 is TGTGCCAGCAGTACGGACAGGACGGGGTATGGCTACACCTTC. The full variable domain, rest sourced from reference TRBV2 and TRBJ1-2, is EPEVTQTPSHQVTQMGQEVILRCVPISNHLYFYWYRQILGQKVEFLVSFYNNEISEKSEIFDDQFSVERPDGSNFTLKIRSTKLEDSAMYFCASSTDRTGYGYTFGSGTRLTVV.

In DNA, the CDR3 is TGTGCCAGCAGCTTGGAGACTAACTCCTACGAGCAGTACTTC. This gives the protein CASSLETNSYEQYF. The genes are TRBV5-4 and TRBJ2-7; tentatively, D is TRBD2 (5 bases). This CDR3 region has 14 residues. V lost 0 bases and J 0 bases, leaving 7 bases between the germline ends. Germline-derived CDR1 and CDR2 are SGHNT and YYREEE (reference sequence).

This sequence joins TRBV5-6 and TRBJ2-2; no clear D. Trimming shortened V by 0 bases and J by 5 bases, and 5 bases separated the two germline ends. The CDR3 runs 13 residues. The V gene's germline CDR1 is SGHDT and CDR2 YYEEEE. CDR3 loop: CASSLDLTGELFF. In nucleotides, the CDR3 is TGTGCCAGCAGCTTGGACCTGACCGGGGAGCTGTTTTTT. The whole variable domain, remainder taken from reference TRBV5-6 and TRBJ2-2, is DAGVTQSPTHLIKTRGQQVTLRCSPKSGHDTVSWYQQALGQGPQFIFQYYEEEERQRGNFPDRFSGHQFPNYSSELNVNALLLGDSALYLCASSLDLTGELFFGEGSRLTVL.

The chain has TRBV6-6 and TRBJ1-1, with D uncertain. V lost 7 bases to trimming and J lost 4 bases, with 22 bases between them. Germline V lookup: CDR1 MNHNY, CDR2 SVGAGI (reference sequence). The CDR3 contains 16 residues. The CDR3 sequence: CASTQPEPGTFTEAFF. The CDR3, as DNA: TGTGCCAGCACTCAACCCGAACCGGGCACCTTCACTGAAGCTTTCTTT.

The CDR3 coding sequence is TGTGCCAGTAGTCCCCCGACAGGGATATACACCGGGGAGCTGTTTTTT. Residues: CASSPPTGIYTGELFF. This rearrangement joins TRBV19 to TRBJ2-2; the match to TRBD1 covers 7 bases. CDR1 is LNHDA, CDR2 SQIVND, per germline (reference sequence). This CDR3 is built from 16 residues. V dropped 5 bases and J dropped 3; count of bases not matched to a gene: 9.

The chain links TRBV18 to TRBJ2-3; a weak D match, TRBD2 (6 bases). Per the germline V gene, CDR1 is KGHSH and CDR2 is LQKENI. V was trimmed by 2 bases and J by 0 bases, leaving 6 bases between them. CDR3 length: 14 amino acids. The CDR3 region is CASSPGTSTDTQYF. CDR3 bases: TGTGCCAGCTCACCAGGGACTAGCACAGATACGCAGTATTTT.

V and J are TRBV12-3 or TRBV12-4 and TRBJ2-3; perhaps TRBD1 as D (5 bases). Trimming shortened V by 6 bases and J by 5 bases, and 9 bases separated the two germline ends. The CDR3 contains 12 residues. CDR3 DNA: TGTGCCAGCAGACACACAGGAGATACGCAGTATTTT. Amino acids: CASRHTGDTQYF.

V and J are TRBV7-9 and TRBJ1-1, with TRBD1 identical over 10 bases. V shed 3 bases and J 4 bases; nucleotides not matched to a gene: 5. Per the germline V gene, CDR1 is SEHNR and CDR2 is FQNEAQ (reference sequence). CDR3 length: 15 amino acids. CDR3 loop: CASSFRDRGVTEAFF. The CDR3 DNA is TGTGCCAGCAGCTTCCGGGACAGGGGAGTCACTGAAGCTTTCTTT.

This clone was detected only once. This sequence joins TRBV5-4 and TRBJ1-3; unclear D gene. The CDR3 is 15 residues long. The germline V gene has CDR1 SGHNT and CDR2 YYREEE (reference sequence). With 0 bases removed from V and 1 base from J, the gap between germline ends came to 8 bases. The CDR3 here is CASSLAGTSGNTIYF. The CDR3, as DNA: TGTGCCAGCAGCTTGGCCGGTACGTCTGGAAACACCATATATTTT.

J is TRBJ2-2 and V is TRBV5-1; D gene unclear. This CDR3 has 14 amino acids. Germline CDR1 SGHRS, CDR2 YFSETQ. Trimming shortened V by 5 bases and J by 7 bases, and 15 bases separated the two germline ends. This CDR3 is CASSENSGFGELFF. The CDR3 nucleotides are TGCGCCAGCAGTGAAAACTCGGGTTTCGGGGAGCTGTTTTTT.

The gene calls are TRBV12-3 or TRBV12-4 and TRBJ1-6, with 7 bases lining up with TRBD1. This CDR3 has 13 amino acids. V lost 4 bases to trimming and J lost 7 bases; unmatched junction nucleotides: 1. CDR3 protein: CASSSTGNSPLHF. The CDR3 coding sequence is TGTGCCAGCAGTTCGACAGGGAATTCACCCCTCCACTTT.

As DNA, the CDR3 is TGTGCCAGCAGTCTAGGGTTTGGCTACACCTTC. This encodes CASSLGFGYTF. The chain joins TRBV11-2 to TRBJ1-2; no reliable D call. This CDR3 is built from 11 residues. Trimming took off 6 bases at V and 7 bases at J, with 9 bases between the two ends. Germline CDR1 reads SGHAT; CDR2 reads FQNNGV.

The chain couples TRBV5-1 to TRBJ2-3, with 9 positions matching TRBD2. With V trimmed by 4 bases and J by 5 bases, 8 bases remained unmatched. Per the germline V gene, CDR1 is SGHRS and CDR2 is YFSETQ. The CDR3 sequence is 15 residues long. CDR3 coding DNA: TGCGCCAGCAGCGCTGGGACTAGCAATCGAGATACGCAGTATTTT. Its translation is CASSAGTSNRDTQYF.

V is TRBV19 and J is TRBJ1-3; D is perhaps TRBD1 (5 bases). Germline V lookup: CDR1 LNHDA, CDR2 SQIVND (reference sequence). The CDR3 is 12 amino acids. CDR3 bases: TGTGAACTGGGGGGCTCTGGAAACACCATATATTTT. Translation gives CELGGSGNTIYF.

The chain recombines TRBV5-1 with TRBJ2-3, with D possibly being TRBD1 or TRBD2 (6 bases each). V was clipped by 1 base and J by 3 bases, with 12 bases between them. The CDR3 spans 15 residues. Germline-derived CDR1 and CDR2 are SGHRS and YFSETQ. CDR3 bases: TGCGCCAGCAGCTTGACGGGGGCGCGGACAGATACGCAGTATTTT. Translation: CASSLTGARTDTQYF.

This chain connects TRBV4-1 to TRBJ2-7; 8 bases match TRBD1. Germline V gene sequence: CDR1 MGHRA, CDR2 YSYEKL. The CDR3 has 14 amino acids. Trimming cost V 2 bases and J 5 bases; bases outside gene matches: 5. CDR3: CASSQRQGSHEQYF. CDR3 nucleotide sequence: TGCGCCAGCAGCCAACGACAGGGGAGCCACGAGCAGTACTTC.

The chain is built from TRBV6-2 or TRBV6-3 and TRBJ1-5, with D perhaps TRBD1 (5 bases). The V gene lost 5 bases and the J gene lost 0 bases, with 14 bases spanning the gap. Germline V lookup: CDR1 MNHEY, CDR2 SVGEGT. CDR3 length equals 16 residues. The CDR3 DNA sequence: TGTGCCAGCAGTCCGGGGACTCCCCTTAGCAATCAGCCCCAGCATTTT. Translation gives CASSPGTPLSNQPQHF.

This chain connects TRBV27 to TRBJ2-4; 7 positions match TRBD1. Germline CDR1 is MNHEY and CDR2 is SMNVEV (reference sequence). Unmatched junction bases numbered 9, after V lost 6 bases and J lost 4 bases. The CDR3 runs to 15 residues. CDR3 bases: TGTGCCAGCAGCTTTACTCGGGACAGTAAAAACATTCAGTACTTC. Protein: CASSFTRDSKNIQYF.

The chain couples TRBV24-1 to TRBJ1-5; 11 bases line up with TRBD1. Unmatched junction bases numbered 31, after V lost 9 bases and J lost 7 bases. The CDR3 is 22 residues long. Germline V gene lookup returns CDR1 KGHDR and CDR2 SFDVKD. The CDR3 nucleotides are TGTGCCACCTCTGATCAGCGGCTTCAATATCGGTTGGACAGGGGGCAGAGGCAGCCCCAGCATTTT. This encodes CATSDQRLQYRLDRGQRQPQHF.

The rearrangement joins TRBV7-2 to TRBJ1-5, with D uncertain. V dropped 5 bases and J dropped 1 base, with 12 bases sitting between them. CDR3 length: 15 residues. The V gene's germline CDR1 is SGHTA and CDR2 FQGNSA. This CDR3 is CASSRGSGSNQPQHF. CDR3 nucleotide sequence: TGTGCCAGCAGCCGGGGAAGTGGGAGCAATCAGCCCCAGCATTTT.

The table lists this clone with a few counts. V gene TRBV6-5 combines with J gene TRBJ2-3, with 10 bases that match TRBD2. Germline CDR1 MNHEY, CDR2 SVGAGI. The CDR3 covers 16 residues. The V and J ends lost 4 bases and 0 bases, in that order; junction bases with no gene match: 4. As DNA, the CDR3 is TGTGCCAGCAGTTTAACTAGCGGGACTAGCACAGATACGCAGTATTTT. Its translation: CASSLTSGTSTDTQYF.

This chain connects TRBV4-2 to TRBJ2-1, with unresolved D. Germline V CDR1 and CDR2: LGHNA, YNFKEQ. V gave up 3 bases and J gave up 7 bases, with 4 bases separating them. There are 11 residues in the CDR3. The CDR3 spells CASSQGNEQFF. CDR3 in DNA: TGTGCCAGCAGCCAGGGGAATGAGCAGTTCTTC.

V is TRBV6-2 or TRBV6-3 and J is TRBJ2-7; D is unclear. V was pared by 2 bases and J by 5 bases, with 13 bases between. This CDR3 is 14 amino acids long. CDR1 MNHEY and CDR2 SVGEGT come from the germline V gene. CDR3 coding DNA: TGTGCCAGCAGTTACCTCGGGCAAGTTAACGAGCAGTACTTC. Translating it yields CASSYLGQVNEQYF.

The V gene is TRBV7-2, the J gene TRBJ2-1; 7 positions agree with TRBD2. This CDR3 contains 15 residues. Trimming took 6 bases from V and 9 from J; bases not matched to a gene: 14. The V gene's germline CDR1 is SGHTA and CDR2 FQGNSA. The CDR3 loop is CASRLASGGIGEQFF. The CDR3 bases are TGTGCCAGCAGGCTAGCATCCGGGGGGATCGGTGAGCAGTTCTTC.

The CDR3 reads CASSNPGTAAMNTEAFF. For the CDR3, the DNA is TGTGCCAGTAGTAACCCCGGGACAGCCGCCATGAACACTGAAGCTTTCTTT. The V gene is TRBV19, the J gene TRBJ1-1, with 7 nucleotides matching TRBD1. The CDR3 has 17 amino acids. J gave up 0 bases and V 4 bases, and 11 bases lay outside the gene matches. CDR1 is LNHDA and CDR2 is SQIVND in the germline V gene (reference sequence).

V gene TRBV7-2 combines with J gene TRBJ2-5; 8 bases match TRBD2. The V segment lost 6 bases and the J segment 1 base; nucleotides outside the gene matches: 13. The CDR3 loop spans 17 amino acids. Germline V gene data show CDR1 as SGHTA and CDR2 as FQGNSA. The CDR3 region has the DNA TGTGCCAGCAGTCCAGGAATGGCGGGGGGACCCCAAGAGACCCAGTACTTC. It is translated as CASSPGMAGGPQETQYF.

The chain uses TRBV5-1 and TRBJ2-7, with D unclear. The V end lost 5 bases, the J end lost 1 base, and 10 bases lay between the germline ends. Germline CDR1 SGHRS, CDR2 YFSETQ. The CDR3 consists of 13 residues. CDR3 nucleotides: TGCGCCAGCAGGGAGACGGCTTCCTACGAGCAGTACTTC. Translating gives CASRETASYEQYF.

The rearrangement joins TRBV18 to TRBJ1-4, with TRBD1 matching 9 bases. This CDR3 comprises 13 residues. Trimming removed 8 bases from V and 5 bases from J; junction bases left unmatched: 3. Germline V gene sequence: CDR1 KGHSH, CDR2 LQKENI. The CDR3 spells CASRGTGNEKLFF. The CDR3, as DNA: TGTGCCAGCCGAGGGACAGGGAATGAAAAACTGTTTTTT. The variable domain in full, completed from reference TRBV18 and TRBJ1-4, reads NAGVMQNPRHLVRRRGQEARLRCSPMKGHSHVYWYRQLPEEGLKFMVYLQKENIIDESGMPKERFSAEFPKEGPSILRIQQVVRGDSAAYFCASRGTGNEKLFFGSGTQLSVL.

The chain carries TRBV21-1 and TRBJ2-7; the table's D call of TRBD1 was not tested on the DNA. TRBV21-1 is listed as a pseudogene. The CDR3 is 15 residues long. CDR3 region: CASSKASGGIYEQYF. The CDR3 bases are TGTGCCAGCAGCAAGGCGTCAGGGGGGATCTACGAGCAGTACTTC.